This T cell receptor (beta chain) is drawn from a study of blood T cell repertoires in COVID-19. Source study methods: Amplification of reference gene primers provided the estimated nucleated cell counts. Using immunoSEQ multiplex PCR, the repertoire was profiled, and TCRdb retains in-frame clones only, with some absent. Clone size and V and J calls were adopted from that table, with D and trimming inferred from the DNA. The table records 80,000 to 100,000 clones, 70% to 85% of them present only once. The germline CDR1 and CDR2 sequences are MNHNS and SASEGT. The CDR3 has 16 amino acids. V was pared by 1 base and J by 9 bases, with 16 bases between.

This chain links TRBV6-1 with TRBJ1-6; perhaps TRBD1 as D (6 bases). Sequenced: peripheral blood. The receptor was isolated from a man between 65 and 80 years old with active or convalescent COVID-19. Here the CDR3 reads CASSEVRQVRSSPLHF. CDR3 DNA: TGTGCCAGCAGTGAAGTCCGACAGGTTCGGAGTTCACCCCTCCACTTT.